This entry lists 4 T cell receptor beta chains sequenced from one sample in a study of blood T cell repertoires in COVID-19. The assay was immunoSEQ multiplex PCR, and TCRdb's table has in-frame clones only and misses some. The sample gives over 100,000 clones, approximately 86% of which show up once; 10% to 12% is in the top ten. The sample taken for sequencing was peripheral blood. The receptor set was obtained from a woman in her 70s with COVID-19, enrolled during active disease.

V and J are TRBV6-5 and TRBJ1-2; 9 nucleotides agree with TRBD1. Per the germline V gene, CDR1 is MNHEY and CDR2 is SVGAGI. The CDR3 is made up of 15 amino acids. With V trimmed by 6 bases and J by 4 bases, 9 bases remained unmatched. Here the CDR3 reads CASSKWDRVTYGYTF. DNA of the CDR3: TGTGCCAGCAGCAAGTGGGACAGGGTAACCTATGGCTACACCTTC.

Here the CDR3 reads CASANTYEQYF. The CDR3 bases are TGTGCCAGCGCGAATACCTACGAGCAGTACTTC. This rearrangement joins TRBV6-5 to TRBJ2-7, with D uncertain. The CDR3 runs to 11 residues. The V gene lost 8 bases and the J gene lost 2 bases, with 7 bases spanning the gap. CDR1 is MNHEY, CDR2 SVGAGI, per germline.

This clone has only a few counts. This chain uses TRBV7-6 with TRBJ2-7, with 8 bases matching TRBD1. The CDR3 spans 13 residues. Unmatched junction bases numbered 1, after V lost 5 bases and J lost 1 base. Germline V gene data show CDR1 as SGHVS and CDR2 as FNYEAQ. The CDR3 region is CASSQGASYEQYF. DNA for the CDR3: TGTGCCAGCAGCCAGGGGGCTTCCTACGAGCAGTACTTC.

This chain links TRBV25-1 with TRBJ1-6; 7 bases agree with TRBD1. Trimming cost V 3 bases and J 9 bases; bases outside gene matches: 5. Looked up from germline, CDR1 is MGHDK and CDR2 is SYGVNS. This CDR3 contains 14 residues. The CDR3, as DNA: TGTGCCAGCAGTGACTACAGGGGAGTTTCACCCCTCCACTTT. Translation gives CASSDYRGVSPLHF.